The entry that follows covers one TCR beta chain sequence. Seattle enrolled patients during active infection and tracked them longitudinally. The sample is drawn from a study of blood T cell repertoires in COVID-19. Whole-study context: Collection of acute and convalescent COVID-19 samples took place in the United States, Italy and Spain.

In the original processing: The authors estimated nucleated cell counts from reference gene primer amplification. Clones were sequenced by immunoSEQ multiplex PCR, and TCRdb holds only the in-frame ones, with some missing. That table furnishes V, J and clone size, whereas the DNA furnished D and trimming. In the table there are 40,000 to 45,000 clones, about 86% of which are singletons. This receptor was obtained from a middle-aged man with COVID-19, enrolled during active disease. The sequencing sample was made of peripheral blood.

As DNA, the CDR3 is TGCGCCAGCAGACAGGTTATGAACACTGAAGCTTTCTTT. Its protein is CASRQVMNTEAFF. V gene TRBV10-2 combines with J gene TRBJ1-1, with a weak D call TRBD1 (5 bases). The CDR3 extends over 13 amino acids. V shed 6 bases and J shed 0 bases, with 8 bases lying between them. CDR1 and CDR2 from the germline V gene are WSHSY and SAAADI.